This T cell receptor beta chain was obtained from a study of CD8+CD57+ T cells in acquired aplastic anemia. In the study overall: Isolated CD4+ and CD8+ cells, once sorted, yielded DNA averaging roughly 3 ug. Study-level points and caveats: Found in both controls and patients were some 31 CD8+ CDR3 sequences.

The authors sequenced patients whose flow cytometry had shown CD8+CD57+ cell expansion. Patients were untreated when blood was sampled. A remark on this clonotype: Its specificity is unknown.

For CDR3 and TCR beta VDJ profiling, genomic DNA was the template used. One entry per CDR3 protein results from TCRdb running MiXCR on the reads. The sample contains 450,000 to 550,000 distinct CDR3 sequences, about a third of which appear only once. Germline V gene sequence: CDR1 SGHRS, CDR2 YFSETQ. V was clipped by 0 bases and J by 4 bases, with 18 bases between them. CDR3 length: 17 amino acids. This clonotype was obtained from a human donor with aplastic anemia. The sequencing input was sorted CD4+, CD8+, or CD8+CD57+ T cells (not recorded which) from PBMCs. The chain combines TRBV5-1 with TRBJ2-3; perhaps D is TRBD1 or TRBD2 (7 bases each). The CDR3 sequence: CASSLGRQGGSADTQYF. In DNA form, the CDR3 reads TGCGCCAGCAGCTTGGGCCGACAGGGAGGGAGCGCAGATACGCAGTATTTT.